A single T cell receptor (beta chain) is shown here with its context. Its antigen remains unknown. Additional DNA sequences in this sample encode the identical CDR3. These data originate in a study of PD-1 blockade in classical Hodgkin lymphoma. Clones were sequenced by immunoSEQ multiplex PCR, and TCRdb holds only the in-frame ones, with some missing. The repertoire consists of more than 140,000 clones, with nearly 80% occurring once and the leading ten covering roughly a tenth. The CDR3 has 14 amino acids. V lost 3 bases and J lost 4; bases outside the gene matches: 4. In germline, CDR1 is MGHRA, CDR2 YSYEKL. There was relapse after autologous stem cell transplantation in every patient, and there was variation in brentuximab vedotin exposure. The study's findings and limits: CD8+ TCR diversity did not rise significantly by C4D1, unlike CD4+. Reports indicated that newly diagnosed patients had lower baseline TCR diversity than healthy donors did. The study found complete responders had baseline diversity similar to newly diagnosed patients.

The specimen was peripheral blood mononuclear cells (PBMCs), collected before the second cycle of nivolumab. The sequence derives from a human donor with classical Hodgkin lymphoma. The genes are TRBV4-1 and TRBJ1-1; 8 bases are a match to TRBD1. The DNA for the CDR3 is TGCGCCAGCAGCCAGCTCCAGGGGGCCACTGAAGCTTTCTTT. Amino acids: CASSQLQGATEAFF.